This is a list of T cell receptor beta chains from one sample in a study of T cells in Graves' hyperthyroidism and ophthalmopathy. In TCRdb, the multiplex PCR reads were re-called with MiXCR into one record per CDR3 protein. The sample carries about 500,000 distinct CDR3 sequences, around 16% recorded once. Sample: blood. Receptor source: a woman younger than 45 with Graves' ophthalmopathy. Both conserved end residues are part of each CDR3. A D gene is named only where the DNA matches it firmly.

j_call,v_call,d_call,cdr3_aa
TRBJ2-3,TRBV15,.,CATRPGSTDTQYF
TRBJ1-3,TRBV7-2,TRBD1,CASSYRGLGGNTIYF
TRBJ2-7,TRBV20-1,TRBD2,CSAREASGRRNAYEQYF
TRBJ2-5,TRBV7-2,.,CASSHGPALQETQYF
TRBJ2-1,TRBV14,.,CASSQGLINNEQFF
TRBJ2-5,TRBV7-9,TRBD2,CASSSFGLAGDGGQETQYF
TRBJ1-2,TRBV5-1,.,CASSLLGRAKGYTF
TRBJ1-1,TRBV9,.,CASSAGGRAFF
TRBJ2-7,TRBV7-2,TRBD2,CASSASGRSYEQYF
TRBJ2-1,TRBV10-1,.,CASRGNRDRNEQFF
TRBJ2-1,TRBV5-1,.,CASSWGGSGNNEQFF
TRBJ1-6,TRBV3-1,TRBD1,CASSIRTGNNSPLHF
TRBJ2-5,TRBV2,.,CARDGQDNQETQYF
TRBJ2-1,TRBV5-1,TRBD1,CASSPGVGTGNNEQFF
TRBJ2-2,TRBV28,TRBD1,CASTPLGTGNTGELFF
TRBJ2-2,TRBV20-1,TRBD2,CSARDGRLAGGVGELFF
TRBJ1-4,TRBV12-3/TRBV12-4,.,CASSLGTALEKLFF
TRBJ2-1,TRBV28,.,CASKDSYRLWENEQFF
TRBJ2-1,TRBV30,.,CAWSARGATYNEQFF
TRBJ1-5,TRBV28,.,CASSLSVNQPQHF
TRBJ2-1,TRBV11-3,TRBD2,CASSLVSGGGSEQFF
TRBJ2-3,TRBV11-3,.,CASSLGMGADTQYF
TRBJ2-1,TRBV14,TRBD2,CASSLGLAGWSSYNEQFF
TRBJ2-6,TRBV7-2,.,CASSLRSSGANVLTF
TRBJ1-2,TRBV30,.,CAWARAGNNYGYTF
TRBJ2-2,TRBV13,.,CASSLASRNTGELFF
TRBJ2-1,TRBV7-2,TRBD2,CASSQEGPGTSGNEQFF
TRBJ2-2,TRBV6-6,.,CASSYSRGRGELFF
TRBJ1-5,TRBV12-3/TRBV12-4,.,CASSSSGATPNQPQHF
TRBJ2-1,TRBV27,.,CASSRQGGLYNEQFF
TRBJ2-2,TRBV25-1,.,CASTTGPLTGELFF
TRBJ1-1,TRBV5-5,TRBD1,CASSLLPPRDRDTEAFF
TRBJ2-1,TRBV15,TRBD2,CATSRFPGGNNEQFF
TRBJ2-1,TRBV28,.,CASTSSYNEQFF
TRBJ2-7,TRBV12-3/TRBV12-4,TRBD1,CASSLSDRSVQGTYEQYF
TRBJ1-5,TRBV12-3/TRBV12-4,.,CASSLGDALNQPQHF
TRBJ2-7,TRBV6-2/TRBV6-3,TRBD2,CASSYSSGRASYEQYF
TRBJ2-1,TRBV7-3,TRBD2,CASSPRLASYNEQFF
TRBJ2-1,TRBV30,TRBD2,CACASGVYNEQFF
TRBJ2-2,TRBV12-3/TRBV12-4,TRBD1,CASSPRTGLVGRTGELFF
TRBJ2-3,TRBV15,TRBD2,CATHLAGGPTDTQYF
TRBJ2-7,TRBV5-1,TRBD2,CASRFGGSSFLYEQYF
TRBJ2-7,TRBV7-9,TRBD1,CASSRGGQGYEQYF
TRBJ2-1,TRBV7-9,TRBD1,CASSEWDRGNEQFF
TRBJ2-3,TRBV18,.,CASSPLVTDTQYF
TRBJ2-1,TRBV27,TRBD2,CASSRVGLAGVQFF
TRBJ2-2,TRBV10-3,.,CAIGDGNTGELFF
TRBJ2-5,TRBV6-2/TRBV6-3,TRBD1,CASSSGTGEETQYF
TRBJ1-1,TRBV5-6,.,CASSWGRMNTEAFF
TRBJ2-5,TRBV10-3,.,CAISEVQQETQYF
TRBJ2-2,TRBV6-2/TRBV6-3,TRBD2,CASSPWGGSKTGELFF
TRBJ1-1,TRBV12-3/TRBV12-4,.,CASSLQIEAFF
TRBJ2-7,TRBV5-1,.,CASSQDTKYPEQYF